Each of the 30 T cell receptor beta chains below was sequenced from the same sample in a study of cytomegalovirus exposure and HLA in healthy donors. A multiplex PCR was run with 60 Vbeta primers and 13 Jbeta primers. Measured with immunoSEQ multiplex PCR; TCRdb has only the in-frame clones, and not every one. The sample consists of over 150,000 clones, around 82% of them appearing once. Sequenced material: PBMCs. These receptors originate from a man aged 50 to 60 in good health and CMV-seropositive.

This sequence joins TRBV11-1 and TRBJ1-1, with 7 bases fitting TRBD1. The CDR3 consists of 14 residues. The junction had 3 bases not matched to a gene; V was cut back by 4 bases and J by 1 base. Germline V gene lookup returns CDR1 SGHAT and CDR2 FQDESV (reference sequence). CDR3 protein: CASSWTGGNTEAFF. The CDR3 DNA follows: TGTGCCAGCAGCTGGACAGGTGGGAACACTGAAGCTTTCTTT.

The chain is built from TRBV19 and TRBJ2-1; 10 nucleotides align to TRBD2. This CDR3 has 15 amino acids. The V gene's germline CDR1 is LNHDA and CDR2 SQIVND (reference sequence). The J segment lost 9 bases and the V segment lost 2 bases, leaving 7 bases of the junction unmatched. The CDR3 loop is CASSIRSGGASEQFF. DNA for the CDR3: TGTGCCAGTAGTATAAGGAGCGGGGGGGCCTCTGAGCAGTTCTTC.

About this clone: Other DNA sequences in the sample encode the same CDR3. The gene calls are TRBV6-5 and TRBJ2-5, with D possibly matching TRBD2 (5 bases). CDR1 and CDR2 from the germline V gene are MNHEY and SVGAGI. The length of the CDR3 is 12 residues. V lost 2 bases to trimming and J lost 4 bases, with 5 bases between them. Written as DNA, the CDR3 is TGTGCCAGCAGTTACCGGGGAGAGACCCAGTACTTC. Protein product: CASSYRGETQYF.

The chain uses TRBV28 and TRBJ1-1; 9 bases line up with TRBD1. V shed 4 bases and J 4 bases; nucleotides not matched to a gene: 13. The CDR3 is made up of 17 amino acids. Germline V gene sequence: CDR1 MDHEN, CDR2 SYDVKM. CDR3 nucleotide sequence: TGTGCCAGCAGTTCCTACGGGACAGGGTTTTTCAGCACTGAAGCTTTCTTT. It is translated as CASSSYGTGFFSTEAFF.

In this sample, this clone turned up once. This chain uses TRBV4-1 with TRBJ2-1; 8 nucleotides line up with TRBD2. V lost 7 bases and J lost 5; bases outside the gene matches: 10. In germline, CDR1 is MGHRA, CDR2 YSYEKL. CDR3 length: 15 amino acids. The CDR3 sequence is CASTRQREPDNEQFF. The DNA of the CDR3 is TGCGCCAGCACCCGCCAGCGGGAGCCCGACAATGAGCAGTTCTTC.

The V gene is TRBV7-3, the J gene TRBJ2-2; TRBD2 might be the D (6 bases). The CDR3 loop spans 14 amino acids. V dropped 5 bases and J dropped 3 bases, with 10 bases sitting between them. Germline V lookup: CDR1 SGHTA, CDR2 FQGTGA. The CDR3, as DNA: TGTGCCAGCAGCCTGACTAGGGACACCGGGGAGCTGTTTTTT. It encodes CASSLTRDTGELFF.

Turning to this clone: A read error may account for a junction end that differs from germline. The chain is built from TRBV5-1 and TRBJ2-3, with 9 bases lining up with TRBD2. Germline V CDR1 and CDR2: SGHRS, YFSETQ. The CDR3 consists of 12 residues. CDR3 amino acids: CASIVVGTSKNF. CDR3 DNA: TGCGCCAGCATAGTTGTAGGGACTAGCAAAAATTTT.

The chain recombines TRBV1 with TRBJ2-1; the table's D call, TRBD2, has no DNA check behind it. TRBV1 constitutes a pseudogene. The CDR3 is 16 residues long. In DNA, the CDR3 is TGCACCAGCAGCTCGGGGGGGGACAGTGCTTTGGATGAGCAGTTCTTC. Translation: CTSSSGGDSALDEQFF.

The J gene is TRBJ2-7, the V gene TRBV7-9; TRBD2 agrees at 12 bases. V trimming: 2 bases; J trimming: 6 bases; junction bases outside the gene matches: 2. The CDR3 sequence is 14 residues long. The germline gives CDR1 SEHNR, CDR2 FQNEAQ (reference sequence). The CDR3 sequence: CASSLRLAGAEQYF. In DNA, the CDR3 is TGTGCCAGCAGCTTACGACTAGCGGGAGCCGAGCAGTACTTC.

This chain joins TRBV28 and TRBJ2-2; D is unclear. Deletions cut 2 bases from V and 2 bases from J, with 9 bases between. CDR1 is MDHEN and CDR2 is SYDVKM in the germline V gene. CDR3 length: 15 amino acids. This CDR3 reads CASSLQQSNTGELFF. CDR3 nucleotide sequence: TGTGCCAGCAGTTTACAACAGTCAAACACCGGGGAGCTGTTTTTT.

J is TRBJ2-1 and V is TRBV9, with TRBD2 matching over 13 bases. Germline assignment: CDR1 SGDLS and CDR2 YYNGEE. CDR3 length equals 15 residues. V was pared by 4 bases and J by 6 bases, with 4 bases of the junction left unmatched. The CDR3: CASSPWTSGSNEQFF. The CDR3 region has the DNA TGTGCCAGCAGCCCTTGGACTAGCGGGAGCAATGAGCAGTTCTTC.

This clone was counted a few times. The chain is built from TRBV28 and TRBJ1-3, with no clear D. This CDR3 contains 14 residues. CDR1 and CDR2 from the germline V gene are MDHEN and SYDVKM. The V end was cut by 2 bases, the J end by 0 bases, with 5 bases between. CDR3 amino acids: CASSLGSSGNTIYF. CDR3 DNA: TGTGCCAGCAGTTTAGGCAGCTCTGGAAACACCATATATTTT.

The V call is TRBV5-1, the J call TRBJ2-3, with 7 bases aligning to TRBD1. Losses at the gene ends were 5 bases for V and 6 bases for J; bases not matched to a gene: 9. In germline, CDR1 is SGHRS, CDR2 YFSETQ. CDR3 length equals 14 residues. CDR3 in DNA: TGCGCCAGCAGTCGGCTCCCGGACAGGGATACGCAGTATTTT. Translation gives CASSRLPDRDTQYF.

V and J are TRBV27 and TRBJ2-3, with D uncertain. The CDR3 runs to 12 residues. V lost 3 bases and J lost 5, with 6 bases in between. Germline V lookup: CDR1 MNHEY, CDR2 SMNVEV (reference sequence). In DNA form, the CDR3 reads TGTGCCAGCAGTTTCCCGGGAGATACGCAGTATTTT. This encodes CASSFPGDTQYF.

This clone was found once. The chain combines TRBV9 with TRBJ2-1, with a tentative D call TRBD2 (6 bases). The germline V and J ends were trimmed by 4 bases and 8 bases, with 13 bases remaining between them. This CDR3 is built from 13 residues. Looked up from germline, CDR1 is SGDLS and CDR2 is YYNGEE. CDR3 sequence (DNA): TGTGCCAGCAGCTTACCGGGAGAGGATGAGCAGTTCTTC. Protein: CASSLPGEDEQFF.

The chain couples TRBV5-4 to TRBJ2-5, with D possibly being TRBD1 (5 bases). The CDR3 is 15 amino acids. Trimming stripped 4 bases from V and 2 bases from J, with 15 bases between. Looked up from germline, CDR1 is SGHNT and CDR2 is YYREEE (reference sequence). The DNA of the CDR3 is TGTGCCAGCAGCCGAGTGACAGTGGGGCAAGAGACCCAGTACTTC. As protein: CASSRVTVGQETQYF.

The J gene is TRBJ2-1, the V gene TRBV5-1; tentatively, D is TRBD1 (6 bases). Germline CDR1 is SGHRS and CDR2 is YFSETQ. This CDR3 spans 16 amino acids. V shed 1 base and J shed 4 bases, with 15 bases lying between them. The CDR3: CASSLYPGERYNEQFF. The CDR3 DNA reads as TGCGCCAGCAGCTTGTATCCAGGGGAGCGGTACAATGAGCAGTTCTTC.

This clone was detected only once. This chain links TRBV18 with TRBJ1-6; no clear D. In germline, CDR1 is KGHSH, CDR2 LQKENI. The CDR3 covers 15 residues. V was shortened by 4 bases and J by 14 bases, with 21 bases between the two germline ends. The CDR3 is CASSQTIQTQEALHF. CDR3 in DNA: TGTGCCAGCTCACAGACAATACAGACTCAGGAGGCCCTCCACTTT.

The genes are TRBV19 and TRBJ2-2; 7 nucleotides align to TRBD2. The CDR3 length is 15 residues. Trimming at V came to 6 bases and at J to 5 bases, leaving 9 bases not matched to a gene. The germline V gene has CDR1 LNHDA and CDR2 SQIVND (reference sequence). The CDR3: CASSPGTTLTGELFF. CDR3 nucleotide sequence: TGTGCCAGTAGCCCCGGGACTACGCTTACCGGGGAGCTGTTTTTT.

V usage is TRBV28 and J usage is TRBJ2-7, with 10 bases aligning to TRBD2. The germline gives CDR1 MDHEN, CDR2 SYDVKM. J was trimmed by 5 bases and V by 6 bases; bases with no gene match: 7. This CDR3 has 14 amino acids. The CDR3 sequence: CASRTLAGENEQYF. CDR3 coding DNA: TGTGCCAGCAGGACTCTAGCGGGAGAAAACGAGCAGTACTTC.

This clone appeared once. The chain carries TRBV9 and TRBJ2-2; a weak D match, TRBD1 (6 bases). The CDR3 covers 16 residues. Germline V gene lookup returns CDR1 SGDLS and CDR2 YYNGEE. The V gene lost 3 bases and the J gene lost 2 bases, with 14 bases spanning the gap. The CDR3 region has the DNA TGTGCCAGCAGCGAACCGGGACAACTAAACACCGGGGAGCTGTTTTTT. It codes for CASSEPGQLNTGELFF.

Only a few counts were recorded for this clone. J is TRBJ2-5 and V is TRBV5-5; 10 bases are a match to TRBD1. Trimming cost V 4 bases and J 2 bases; bases outside gene matches: 14. Germline CDR1 reads SGHKS; CDR2 reads YYEKEE (reference sequence). The CDR3 covers 18 residues. CDR3 protein: CASSEGTGATLFQETQYF. In DNA, the CDR3 is TGTGCCAGCAGCGAGGGGACAGGGGCCACCTTATTTCAAGAGACCCAGTACTTC.

This chain uses TRBV27 with TRBJ2-7, with 12 bases fitting TRBD2. V lost 5 bases to trimming and J lost 4 bases; unmatched junction nucleotides: 6. CDR3 length: 15 residues. Germline CDR1 MNHEY, CDR2 SMNVEV (reference sequence). The CDR3 DNA follows: TGTGCCAGCAGTCCGACTAGCGGGAGCTATTACGAGCAGTACTTC. Translating it yields CASSPTSGSYYEQYF.

The chain employs TRBV19 and TRBJ2-5, with TRBD1 matching over 7 bases. This CDR3 spans 16 amino acids. Germline V gene data show CDR1 as LNHDA and CDR2 as SQIVND (reference sequence). V lost 4 bases to trimming and J lost 0 bases; unmatched junction nucleotides: 8. The CDR3 loop is CASSKTGTEYQETQYF. CDR3 bases: TGTGCCAGTAGTAAGACCGGGACAGAGTACCAAGAGACCCAGTACTTC.

The chain uses TRBV18 and TRBJ2-5; 14 positions match TRBD2. Trimming at V came to 5 bases and at J to 5 bases, leaving 7 bases not matched to a gene. Germline values: CDR1 KGHSH, CDR2 LQKENI. CDR3 size: 16 residues. In nucleotides, the CDR3 is TGTGCCAGCTCAGAGGGACTAGCGGGAGACGGCGAGACCCAGTACTTC. Protein: CASSEGLAGDGETQYF.

A single count supports this clone. The chain carries TRBV6-4 and TRBJ2-1; no definite D call. Germline V lookup: CDR1 MRHNA, CDR2 SNTAGT. V dropped 5 bases and J dropped 0 bases, with 5 bases sitting between them. This CDR3 contains 13 residues. This chain's CDR3 is CASSSSSYNEQFF. The CDR3 region has the DNA TGTGCCAGCAGTTCGAGCTCCTACAATGAGCAGTTCTTC.

Only one count was recorded for this clone. The J gene is TRBJ1-1, the V gene TRBV5-4, with D possibly matching TRBD1 (6 bases). The CDR3 length is 15 residues. Germline CDR1 reads SGHNT; CDR2 reads YYREEE (reference sequence). V lost 4 bases and J 8 bases, leaving 21 bases between the germline ends. The CDR3 region has the DNA TGTGCCAGCAGCCCAAAAATAAATACAGGGTCCGAAGCTTTCTTT. Translated, it gives CASSPKINTGSEAFF.

Only one count was recorded for this clone. The CDR3 loop is CAWKLVDSGSAFF. CDR3 coding DNA: TGTGCCTGGAAGCTGGTAGATAGCGGGTCGGCTTTCTTT. V gene TRBV30 combines with J gene TRBJ1-1; D is uncertain. V shed 4 bases and J shed 11 bases, with 20 bases lying between them. The CDR3 is 13 amino acids. CDR1 is GTSNPN and CDR2 is SVGIG in the germline V gene (reference sequence).

The rearrangement joins TRBV9 to TRBJ1-2; D perhaps matches TRBD1 (6 bases). The CDR3 covers 14 residues. The germline V gene encodes CDR1 SGDLS and CDR2 YYNGEE. V was pared by 4 bases and J by 4 bases, with 14 bases between. The chain's CDR3 is CASSLRGLGYGYTF. CDR3 DNA sequence: TGTGCCAGCAGCTTAAGGGGGTTGGGCTATGGCTACACCTTC. The variable domain in full, completed from reference TRBV9 and TRBJ1-2, reads DSGVTQTPKHLITATGQRVTLRCSPRSGDLSVYWYQQSLDQGLQFLIQYYNGEERAKGNILERFSAQQFPDLHSELNLSSLELGDSALYFCASSLRGLGYGYTFGSGTRLTVV.

The chain recombines TRBV4-3 with TRBJ2-1; no firm D call. CDR1 is LGHNA, CDR2 YSLEER, per germline. The V and J ends lost 5 bases and 2 bases respectively, with 13 bases between them. The CDR3 runs to 15 residues. Written as DNA, the CDR3 is TGCGCCAGCAGCAAGGAGCAAGTCCCCTACAATGAGCAGTTCTTC. This encodes CASSKEQVPYNEQFF.